What follows are 17 T cell receptor beta chains derived from one specimen sequenced in a study of metastatic and nonmetastatic thyroid tumors. The entire patient cohort was treatment-naive prior to thyroid surgery. TCRdb re-called clones via MiXCR from the PCR reads. This sample has about 14,000 clones, with 25% to 35% found just once. The sequencing sample was made of tumor tissue. These receptors were obtained from a female donor with papillary thyroid cancer or a benign thyroid nodule (not recorded which). Some clones in this sample may be carry-over from other donors' samples.

The sample holds a few counts of this clone. The chain carries TRBV18 and TRBJ2-7, with D perhaps being TRBD1 or TRBD2 (5 bases each). The CDR3 has 14 amino acids. V was trimmed by 3 bases and J by 3 bases, leaving 12 bases between them. Germline V lookup: CDR1 KGHSH, CDR2 LQKENI. The CDR3 DNA reads TGTGCCAGCTCACCCCGGGACGACCTCTACGAGCAGTACTTC. It codes for CASSPRDDLYEQYF.

The chain couples TRBV6-1 to TRBJ2-5; 8 bases align to TRBD2. V trimming: 4 bases; J trimming: 5 bases; junction bases outside the gene matches: 6. Germline CDR1 and CDR2: MNHNS and SASEGT. This CDR3 has 14 residues. This CDR3 reads CASSVGRAVETQYF. The CDR3 region has the DNA TGTGCCAGCAGTGTCGGGAGGGCCGTCGAGACCCAGTACTTC.

CDR3 loop: CASSARGPAYGYTF. CDR3 in DNA: TGCGCCAGCAGCGCTCGAGGGCCCGCCTATGGCTACACCTTC. This chain connects TRBV5-1 to TRBJ1-2, with D unclear. Germline V gene data show CDR1 as SGHRS and CDR2 as YFSETQ. The CDR3 is 14 residues long. V dropped 4 bases and J dropped 4 bases, with 14 bases sitting between them.

In its sample, this clone was seen a few times. The rearrangement joins TRBV6-2 or TRBV6-3 to TRBJ2-1; D might be TRBD1 (7 bases). Trimming took off 0 bases at V and 12 bases at J, with 12 bases between the two ends. Germline CDR1 is MNHEY and CDR2 is SVGEGT. The CDR3 is 13 residues long. CDR3 sequence (DNA): TGTGCCAGCAGTTACTCGTTCCAGGGGGGGCAGTTCTTC. Translation gives CASSYSFQGGQFF.

This clone was detected a few times. The rearrangement joins TRBV25-1 to TRBJ2-7; TRBD2 matches at 11 bases. The CDR3 is made up of 15 amino acids. Trimming removed 3 bases from V and 5 bases from J; junction bases left unmatched: 6. Germline values: CDR1 MGHDK, CDR2 SYGVNS. The CDR3 loop reads CASSDPSGRIHEQYF. The CDR3 coding sequence is TGTGCCAGCAGTGACCCTAGCGGGAGGATCCACGAGCAGTACTTC.

At least ten counts were recorded for this clone. The chain has TRBV28 and TRBJ2-6; D remains ambiguous. The V end was cut by 3 bases, the J end by 0 bases, with 0 bases between. Germline V CDR1 and CDR2: MDHEN, SYDVKM. The length of the CDR3 is 13 residues. The CDR3 region has the DNA TGTGCCAGCAGTTTCTCTGGGGCCAACGTCCTGACTTTC. Translating it yields CASSFSGANVLTF.

This clone was seen a handful of times. This chain connects TRBV20-1 to TRBJ2-1; 7 positions agree with TRBD2. The CDR3 sequence is 15 residues long. The V and J ends lost 4 bases and 4 bases, in that order; junction bases with no gene match: 10. Germline V gene lookup returns CDR1 DFQATT and CDR2 SNEGSKA (reference sequence). CDR3 DNA sequence: TGCAGTGCTAAAAAAACGGGAGGCCTGTACAATGAGCAGTTCTTC. It encodes CSAKKTGGLYNEQFF.

This clone was detected only a few times. This sequence joins TRBV15 and TRBJ2-7; 8 bases agree with TRBD1. Germline loops: CDR1 LNHNV, CDR2 YYDKDF (reference sequence). This CDR3 spans 16 amino acids. Losses at the gene ends were 0 bases for V and 1 base for J; bases not matched to a gene: 5. The CDR3 nucleotides read TGTGCCACCAGCAGAGACCGGACAGGGATTTCCTACGAGCAGTACTTC. As protein: CATSRDRTGISYEQYF.

The chain combines TRBV27 with TRBJ1-2, with no clear D. With 7 bases removed from V and 0 bases from J, the gap between germline ends came to 9 bases. CDR1 MNHEY and CDR2 SMNVEV come from the germline V gene (reference sequence). This CDR3 contains 13 residues. For the CDR3, the DNA is TGTGCCAGCAAAGGTCCCGCTAACTATGGCTACACCTTC. Translation: CASKGPANYGYTF.

This clone came up a few times. The chain is built from TRBV28 and TRBJ1-1, with D maybe TRBD1 (5 bases). The CDR3 has 15 amino acids. Germline CDR1 is MDHEN and CDR2 is SYDVKM. Trimming pared 3 bases from V and 2 bases from J, leaving 13 bases between. The CDR3 sequence: CASSLPPDRNTEAFF. CDR3 DNA: TGTGCCAGCAGTTTGCCGCCTGACAGAAACACTGAAGCTTTCTTT.

By sample share, this clone is medium-sized. The chain recombines TRBV10-3 with TRBJ2-1; TRBD2 aligns across 8 bases. The CDR3 consists of 16 residues. Germline CDR1 ENHRY, CDR2 SYGVKD. Trimming took 5 bases from V and 3 from J; bases not matched to a gene: 9. In DNA, the CDR3 is TGTGCCATCAGTCCCTTTGGAGCGGGAGTCTACAATGAGCAGTTCTTC. Translating it yields CAISPFGAGVYNEQFF.

Many counts were recorded for this clone. J is TRBJ2-7 and V is TRBV4-3, with D hard to call. The germline V gene encodes CDR1 LGHNA and CDR2 YSLEER. The CDR3 runs 15 residues. V lost 0 bases and J lost 0, with 9 bases in between. The CDR3 is CASSQEASSSYEQYF. As DNA, the CDR3 is TGCGCCAGCAGCCAAGAGGCTTCGAGCTCCTACGAGCAGTACTTC.

The CDR3 DNA sequence: TGTGCCAGCAGCCTCGGGATGACGGGCTACGAGCAGTACTTC. It codes for CASSLGMTGYEQYF. This chain links TRBV5-6 with TRBJ2-7; TRBD2 is a possible D gene (5 bases). V gave up 4 bases and J gave up 3 bases, with 14 bases separating them. The CDR3 consists of 14 residues. Per the germline V gene, CDR1 is SGHDT and CDR2 is YYEEEE.

There are many counts of this clone. The J gene is TRBJ2-2, the V gene TRBV12-3 or TRBV12-4; 10 nucleotides align to TRBD2. The CDR3 contains 17 residues. V lost 6 bases, J lost 2 bases, and 9 bases stayed unmatched. CDR3 DNA: TGTGCCAGCAGCCCCGCCGGGACTAGCGTAAACACCGGGGAGCTGTTTTTT. Translating gives CASSPAGTSVNTGELFF.

The chain carries TRBV11-2 and TRBJ2-7; 8 bases fit TRBD1. The CDR3 totals 15 residues. The germline V gene encodes CDR1 SGHAT and CDR2 FQNNGV. V was pared by 4 bases and J by 4 bases, with 9 bases of the junction left unmatched. The CDR3 DNA reads as TGTGCCAGCAGCTACCCCCGGACAGGGAGGTACGAGCAGTACTTC. This encodes CASSYPRTGRYEQYF.

This clone was counted only a few times. V is TRBV28 and J is TRBJ1-1; D gene ambiguous. The germline V gene encodes CDR1 MDHEN and CDR2 SYDVKM. Trimming pared 2 bases from V and 6 bases from J, leaving 7 bases between. The CDR3 is 12 amino acids. CDR3 loop: CASSLGLPEAFF. The CDR3 region has the DNA TGTGCCAGCAGTTTAGGCCTCCCTGAAGCTTTCTTT.

By frequency in the sample, this clone is medium-sized (0.01 to 0.1%). The chain uses TRBV2 and TRBJ2-7; the match to TRBD1 covers 10 bases. Trimming cost V 4 bases and J 2 bases; bases outside gene matches: 2. The CDR3 is 14 residues long. CDR1 is SNHLY and CDR2 is FYNNEI in the germline V gene. The CDR3 DNA sequence: TGTGCCAGCAGTGGACAGGGGGCCCCCTACGAGCAGTACTTC. It codes for CASSGQGAPYEQYF. The full variable domain, rest sourced from reference TRBV2 and TRBJ2-7, is EPEVTQTPSHQVTQMGQEVILRCVPISNHLYFYWYRQILGQKVEFLVSFYNNEISEKSEIFDDQFSVERPDGSNFTLKIRSTKLEDSAMYFCASSGQGAPYEQYFGPGTRLTVT.